Described below is a single T cell receptor (beta chain) sequence and its context. Sequenced by immunoSEQ multiplex PCR; TCRdb stores in-frame clones only, minus some. The sample carries about 170,000 clones, 94% recorded once. Germline loops: CDR1 PRHDT, CDR2 FYEKMQ (reference sequence). V dropped 2 bases and J dropped 2; count of bases not matched to a gene: 10. The CDR3 is made up of 17 amino acids. This sample was taken from a study of control samples from healthy donors and cancer patients. The chain uses TRBV13 and TRBJ2-7; 9 bases fit TRBD2. The sequence was collected from a woman between 18 and 29 years old in good health. Sequenced material: blood. CDR3 coding DNA: TGTGCCAGCAGCTTAAGAGGCCTTAGCGGGGGCCCCTACGAGCAGTACTTC. As protein: CASSLRGLSGGPYEQYF.